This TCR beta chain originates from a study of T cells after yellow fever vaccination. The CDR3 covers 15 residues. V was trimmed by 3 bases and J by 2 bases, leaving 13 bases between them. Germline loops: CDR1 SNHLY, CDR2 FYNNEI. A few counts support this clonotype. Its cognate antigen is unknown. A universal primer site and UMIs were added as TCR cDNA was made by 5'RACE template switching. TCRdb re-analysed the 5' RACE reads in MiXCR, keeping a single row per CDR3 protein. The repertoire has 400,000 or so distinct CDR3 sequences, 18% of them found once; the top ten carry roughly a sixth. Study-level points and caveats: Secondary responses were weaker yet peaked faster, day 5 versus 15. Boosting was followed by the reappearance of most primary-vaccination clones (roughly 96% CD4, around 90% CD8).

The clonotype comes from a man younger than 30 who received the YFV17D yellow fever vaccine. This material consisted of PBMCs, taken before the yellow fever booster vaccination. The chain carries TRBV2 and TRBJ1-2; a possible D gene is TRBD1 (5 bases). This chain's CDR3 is CASSELGTENYGYTF. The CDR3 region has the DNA TGTGCCAGCAGTGAGTTGGGGACGGAGAACTATGGCTACACCTTC.